The T cell receptor beta chain described here comes from a study of blood T cell repertoires in COVID-19 (dated by TCRdb to about 2020). A note on the overall study: Samples covering the acute and convalescent phases of COVID-19 were provided by collaborators in the United States, Italy and Spain. The prospective study material was composed of cDNA or gDNA derived from T cells, B-cell-depleted T cells, or PBMCs. The dataset comprised deeply sampled blood TCRbeta repertoires from subjects exposed to, actively infected with, or recovered from COVID-19. The repertoires were released in a freely available public database meant as a resource for research on the immune response to SARS-CoV-2. The samples were drawn from the first 160 participants of the ongoing ImmuneRACE study and from some 1,300 subjects provided by 6 global collaborators. The sample metadata nearly always contained a de-identified subject ID, COVID-19 status, age in years and sex. Where HLA class I and class II types were available, the types were taken from metadata supplied by the sample provider, not from assay-based typing.

The collaborating institutions used their own protocols to collect whole blood in K2EDTA tubes. For TCRbeta analysis, collaborators shipped samples as frozen whole blood, isolated PBMCs, or DNA extracted from either of those sample types. As to this clone: Its antigen remains unidentified. Nothing much larger sits one base from this clone, and base qualities are not available.

From the cysteine up to the phenylalanine, the CDR3 has a length of 15 residues. Only the CDR3 region is kept as DNA, spanning 45 bases read in frame from base 1. The junction shows trimming of 8 bases on V and 3 bases on J, plus 17 bases between the germline ends. According to the germline V gene, CDR1 reads MNHEY and CDR2 reads SVGAGI. The immunoSEQ Assay, a bias-controlled multiplex PCR, was used to amplify TCRbeta CDR3 regions from genomic DNA. The paper's processing steps were these. The number of nucleated cells in each sample was estimated from the amplification of reference gene primers within the assay. To quantify the absolute abundance of each unique TCRbeta CDR3 rearrangement, sequence reads were collapsed and filtered. Productive Simpson clonality was computed per sample as the square root of Simpson's diversity index over productive rearrangements. This immuneACCESS table, as held by TCRdb, lists in-frame sequences with V and J called but not all clones. Of the missing ones, under half trace to an unresolved V gene in checked studies; the others have no known cause. Clone size and V and J calls were adopted from that table, with D and trimming inferred from the DNA. The sample data list about 110,000 clones, and 60% to 85% of these were observed just once. The ten biggest clones cover 1.8% of the sample.

Overall study results and their limits: Clinical and demographic metadata were provided uncurated, with the amount varying by source and participant.

The chain is made from TRBV6-5 and TRBJ1-3; the D region possibly corresponds to TRBD1 (5 bases align). What was sequenced was peripheral blood. The TCR comes from a woman aged 40 to 50 with acute or convalescent COVID-19. The encoded CDR3 is CASCLREGSGNTIYF. The sequenced DNA is TGTGCCAGCTGCCTGAGGGAGGGGAGTGGAAACACCATATATTTT.